This TCR beta chain was recovered during a study of blood T cell repertoires in COVID-19. Germline lookup yields CDR1 KGHSH and CDR2 LQKENI. Trimming left V 0 bases short and J 9 bases short, with 9 bases between. This CDR3 spans 13 amino acids. Using immunoSEQ multiplex PCR, the repertoire was profiled, and TCRdb retains in-frame clones only, with some absent. The sample lists almost 90,000 clones; about 90% were seen once. The rearrangement joins TRBV18 to TRBJ2-1; maybe TRBD2 (5 bases). This sequence originates from a man between 18 and 29 years old with COVID-19, enrolled during active disease. Sequenced sample: peripheral blood. CDR3 nucleotide sequence: TGTGCCAGCTCACCACCGAGAGGGAGTGAGCAGTTCTTC. It is translated as CASSPPRGSEQFF.